The 18 T cell receptor gamma chains presented below share a single source sample, sequenced in a study of gamma delta lymphoproliferative disorders and STAT genes. Genomic DNA from isolated PBMCs served as the sequencing template. TCRdb reanalysed the multiplex PCR reads via CATT. The sample holds 1,500 to 2,000 gamma-chain clones, 15% to 25% seen once. The source material was blood. Every receptor here comes from a human donor in good health.

This clone was observed a handful of times. The protein recorded in TCRdb matches a much larger clone and deviates from this DNA's translation at residue 2, suggesting a read error; the protein here is obtained by translating the DNA. The chain couples TRGV8 to TRGJ1 or TRGJ2. The J gene comes from matching the DNA to germline here; TCRdb lacks it. From germline, CDR1 is VENAVY and CDR2 YDSYNSRV. The CDR3 is made up of 11 amino acids. The CDR3 region has the DNA TGTACCACCTGGGATACGGATAAGAAACTCTTT. It is translated as CTTWDTDKKLF.

This clone has just a few counts. The amino acid sequence in TCRdb belongs to a much larger clone and departs from this DNA's translation at residue 6, likely a sequencing read error; the sequence shown is translated from the DNA. The chain combines TRGV10 with TRGJP1. TCRdb lists no J gene, so it was determined here by aligning the DNA to germline. TRGV10 is recorded as an ORF, its role being uncertain. The CDR3 has 17 amino acids. V was clipped by 8 bases and J by 0 bases; unmatched bases: 13. The CDR3 nucleotides are TGTGCTGCGTGGGTACTCTTGCTCAATACCACTGGTTGGTTCAAGATATTT. Protein: CAAWVLLLNTTGWFKIF.

A remark on this clone: An end of the junction does not agree with germline; a read error may underlie this. This sequence joins TRGV10 and TRGJ1 or TRGJ2. As TCRdb names no J gene, one was assigned here on the basis of a DNA match to germline. TRGV10 is classed as an ORF, of uncertain function. The CDR3 sequence is 11 residues long. The CDR3, as DNA: TGCAGCGTGGGATTATGGTATAAGAAACTCTTT. Translated: CSVGLWYKKLF.

A single count supports this clone. The chain has TRGV8 and TRGJP. No J gene was available from TCRdb, and it was assigned here by a germline match of the DNA. With V trimmed by 3 bases and J by 16 bases, 18 bases remained unmatched. From germline, CDR1 is VENAVY and CDR2 YDSYNSRV. The CDR3 extends over 17 amino acids. The CDR3 DNA is TGTGCCACCTGGGATTTTTGTAAGAGTTGGGCAAAAAAAATCAAGGTATTT. Translation gives CATWDFCKSWAKKIKVF.

This chain connects TRGV2 to TRGJ1 or TRGJ2. Germline matching of the DNA provided the J gene here, since TCRdb leaves it blank. V dropped 2 bases and J dropped 3; count of bases not matched to a gene: 16. The CDR3 covers 17 residues. CDR1 is EGSNGY, CDR2 YDSYNSKV, per germline. As DNA, the CDR3 is TGTGCCACCTGGGACGAGTTTCTCTCGCGTACTTATTATAAGAAACTCTTT. Its protein is CATWDEFLSRTYYKKLF.

By its share, this clone is large (0.1 to 1%). Other nucleotide sequences from this sample produce the same CDR3. The chain links TRGV4 to TRGJ1 or TRGJ2. The J gene, not given by TCRdb, was assigned here from a germline match of the nucleotide sequence. The CDR3 is 14 amino acids. CDR1 and CDR2 from the germline V gene are EGSTGY and YDSYTSSV. V lost 0 bases to trimming and J lost 2 bases; unmatched junction nucleotides: 4. The CDR3 protein is CATWDGPDYYKKLF. Here the CDR3 DNA reads TGTGCCACCTGGGATGGGCCGGATTATTATAAGAAACTCTTT.

This clone is medium-sized within its sample. This chain joins TRGV5 and TRGJP1. TCRdb lists no J gene, so it was determined here by aligning the DNA to germline. This CDR3 contains 17 residues. CDR1 and CDR2 from the germline V gene are VINAFY and YDVSNSKD. J was trimmed by 6 bases and V by 0 bases; bases with no gene match: 13. CDR3 nucleotides: TGTGCCACCTGGGACAGGCCGGGAATATGCCCTGGTTGGTTCAAGATATTT. Its translation is CATWDRPGICPGWFKIF.

This clone was recorded a few times. Since a far larger clone is one base different, this is likely a read error. Other DNA sequences in the same sample also yield this CDR3. The J gene has no call, while the V gene is TRGV10. Being an ORF, TRGV10 has a function that is uncertain. This CDR3 is built from 13 residues. The CDR3: CAAWGVTGWFKIF. The CDR3 DNA reads as TGTGCTGCGTGGGGCGTAACTGGTTGGTTCAAGATTTTT.

The gene calls are TRGV8 and TRGJ1 or TRGJ2. TCRdb supplies no J gene; here it was assigned by aligning the nucleotide sequence to germline. The CDR3 has 11 residues. CDR1 is VENAVY and CDR2 is YDSYNSRV in the germline V gene. The V segment lost 8 bases and the J segment 7 bases; nucleotides outside the gene matches: 8. DNA of the CDR3: TGTGCCACCTCGCCGTTATATAAGAAACTCTTT. Protein product: CATSPLYKKLF.

By proportion, this clone is medium-sized. V is TRGV5 and J is TRGJP1. The J gene, absent from TCRdb, was called here by matching the DNA to germline. The CDR3 consists of 17 residues. CDR1 and CDR2 (germline): VINAFY, YDVSNSKD. After removal of 0 bases from V and 2 bases from J, the junction contained 9 bases not matched to a gene. The CDR3 DNA sequence: TGTGCCACCTGGGACAGGCCGGTATTAACCACTGGTTGGTTCAAGATATTT. This gives the protein CATWDRPVLTTGWFKIF.

This clone showed up just a few times. With a far larger clone one base away, a read error is the likely cause. The DNA is omitted, as the CDR3 cannot be located on it reliably, and the CDR3 follows TCRdb's listing. This specimen includes other DNA sequences encoding the same CDR3. The V gene corresponds to TRGV11; no J gene was called. TRGV11 carries the ORF label, with uncertain function. With termini counted, the CDR3 has 14 amino acids. CDR3 sequence: CTTVPAGLGSSETF.

About this clone: A read error may account for a junction end that differs from germline. The chain employs TRGV10 and TRGJP2. Here the J gene was assigned by germline matching of the DNA, as TCRdb has none. TRGV10 is placed among ORFs of uncertain function. This CDR3 is built from 13 residues. The CDR3 loop is CARKYSSDWIKTF. DNA for the CDR3: TGCGCCAGAAAATATAGTAGTGATTGGATCAAGACGTTT.

A word on this clone: Because the CDR3's place on the DNA is in doubt, the DNA is left out and the CDR3 is given as listed by TCRdb. There is no J gene call, but TRGV2 is given as the V gene. The CDR3 has 19 amino acids, counting both end residues. Germline V gives CDR1 EGSNGY, CDR2 YDSYNSKV. This CDR3 is CATWDVDIIRNSLAVEQHF.

Notes on this clone: TCRdb's listed protein matches a much larger clone and diverges from this DNA's translation at residue 4, likely through a read error; the protein shown comes from the DNA. The chain recombines TRGV10 with TRGJP2. The J gene, left out of TCRdb, was set here by checking the DNA against germline. TRGV10 is assigned to the ORF class and has an uncertain function. This CDR3 comprises 17 residues. V gave up 11 bases and J gave up 0 bases; unmatched junction bases: 16. The DNA for the CDR3 is TGTGCTGCGGGGGAACCGGGGTCTGATAGTAGTGATTGGATCAAGACGTTT. It specifies CAAGEPGSDSSDWIKTF.

Turning to this clone: TCRdb's entry gives the protein of a much larger clone, which mismatches this DNA's translation at residue 3, likely from a read error; the protein reported here is translated from the DNA. The J gene is TRGJP2, the V gene TRGV3. The J gene, not given by TCRdb, was assigned here from a germline match of the nucleotide sequence. The CDR3 runs 16 residues. Germline V gives CDR1 VTNTFY, CDR2 YDVSTARD (reference sequence). This CDR3 reads CAAWEGDRRRDWIKTF. DNA of the CDR3: TGTGCCGCCTGGGAAGGGGATAGGCGGCGTGATTGGATCAAGACGTTT.

In its sample, this clone ranks as large (0.1 to 1%). The chain has TRGV10 and TRGJ1 or TRGJ2. No J gene is reported in TCRdb; it was inferred here by comparing the DNA with germline. TRGV10 is labeled an ORF, and its function is uncertain. This CDR3 contains 13 residues. Trimming removed 8 bases from V and 6 bases from J; junction bases left unmatched: 11. CDR3 sequence: CAAWDYRGYKKLF. CDR3 bases: TGTGCTGCGTGGGATTATAGAGGTTATAAGAAACTCTTT.

By sample share, this clone is large (0.1 to 1%). The V call is TRGV4, the J call TRGJ1 or TRGJ2. The J gene, missing from TCRdb, was assigned here through DNA to germline matching. V gave up 5 bases and J gave up 0 bases; unmatched junction bases: 4. The CDR3 totals 13 residues. From germline, CDR1 is EGSTGY and CDR2 YDSYTSSV. CDR3 DNA: TGTGCCACCTGGGGTCAGAATTATTATAAGAAACTCTTT. This translates into CATWGQNYYKKLF.

This clone has more than one count but fewer than ten. TCRdb's entry gives the protein of a much larger clone, which mismatches this DNA's translation at residue 3, likely from a read error; the protein reported here is translated from the DNA. The chain combines TRGV5 with TRGJ1 or TRGJ2. TCRdb offers no J gene call, so here the DNA was matched to germline to obtain one. Germline V gives CDR1 VINAFY, CDR2 YDVSNSKD. The CDR3 runs to 14 residues. The CDR3 here is CASWVTPNYYKKLF. The CDR3 DNA reads TGTGCCTCCTGGGTCACTCCTAATTATTATAAGAAACTCTTT.